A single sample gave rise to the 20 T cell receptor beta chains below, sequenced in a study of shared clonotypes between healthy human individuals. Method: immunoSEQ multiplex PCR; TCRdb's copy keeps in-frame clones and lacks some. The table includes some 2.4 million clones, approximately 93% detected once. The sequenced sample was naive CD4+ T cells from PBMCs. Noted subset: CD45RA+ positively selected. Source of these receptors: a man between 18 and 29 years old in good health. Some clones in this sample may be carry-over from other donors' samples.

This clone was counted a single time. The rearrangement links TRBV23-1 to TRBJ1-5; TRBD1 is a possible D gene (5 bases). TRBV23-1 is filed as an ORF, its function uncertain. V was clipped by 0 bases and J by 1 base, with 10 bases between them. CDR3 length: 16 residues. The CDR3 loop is CASSQSNGGSNQPQHF. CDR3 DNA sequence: TGCGCCAGCAGTCAATCGAATGGGGGAAGCAATCAGCCCCAGCATTTT.

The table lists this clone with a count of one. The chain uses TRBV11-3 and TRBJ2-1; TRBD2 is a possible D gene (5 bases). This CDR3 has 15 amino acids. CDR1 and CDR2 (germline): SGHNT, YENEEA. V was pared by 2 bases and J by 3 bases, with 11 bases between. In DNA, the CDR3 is TGTGCCAGCAGCTTATCGGGGAGTAACTACAATGAGCAGTTCTTC. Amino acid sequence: CASSLSGSNYNEQFF. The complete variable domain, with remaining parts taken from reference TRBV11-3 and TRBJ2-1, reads EAGVVQSPRYKIIEKKQPVAFWCNPISGHNTLYWYLQNLGQGPELLIRYENEEAVDDSQLPKDRFSAERLKGVDSTLKIQPAELGDSAVYLCASSLSGSNYNEQFFGPGTRLTVL.

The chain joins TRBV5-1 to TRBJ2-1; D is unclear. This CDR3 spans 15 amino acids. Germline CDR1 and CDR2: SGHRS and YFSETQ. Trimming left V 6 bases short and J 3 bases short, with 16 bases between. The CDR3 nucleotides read TGCGCCAGCAACTCCGGACGGAATGGCTACAATGAGCAGTTCTTC. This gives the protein CASNSGRNGYNEQFF.

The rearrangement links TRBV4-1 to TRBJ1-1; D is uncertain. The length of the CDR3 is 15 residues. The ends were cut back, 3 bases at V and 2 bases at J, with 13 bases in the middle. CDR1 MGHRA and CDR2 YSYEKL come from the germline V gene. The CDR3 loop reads CASSHNRIQNTEAFF. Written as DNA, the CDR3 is TGCGCCAGCAGCCATAACAGAATACAAAACACTGAAGCTTTCTTT.

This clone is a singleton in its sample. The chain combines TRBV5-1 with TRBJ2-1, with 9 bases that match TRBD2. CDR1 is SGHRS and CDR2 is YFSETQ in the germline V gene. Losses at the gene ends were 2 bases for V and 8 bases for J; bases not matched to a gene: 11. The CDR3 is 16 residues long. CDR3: CASSLVAGGPGDEQFF. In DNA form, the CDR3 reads TGCGCCAGCAGCTTAGTTGCGGGAGGGCCGGGGGATGAGCAGTTCTTC.

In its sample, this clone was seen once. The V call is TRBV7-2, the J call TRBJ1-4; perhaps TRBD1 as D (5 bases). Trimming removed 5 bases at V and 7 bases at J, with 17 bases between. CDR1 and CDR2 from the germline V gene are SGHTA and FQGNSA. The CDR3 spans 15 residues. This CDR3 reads CASSPAGGGGEKLFF. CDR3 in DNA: TGTGCCAGCAGCCCAGCGGGGGGTGGAGGTGAAAAACTGTTTTTT.

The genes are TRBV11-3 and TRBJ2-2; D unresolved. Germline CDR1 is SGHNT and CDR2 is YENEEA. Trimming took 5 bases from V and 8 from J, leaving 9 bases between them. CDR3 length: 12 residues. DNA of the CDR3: TGTGCCAGCAGCGCAGACGTGGGGGAGCTGTTTTTT. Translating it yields CASSADVGELFF.

CDR3 nucleotide sequence: TGTGCCAGCAGTGGTAGGGGCCAGCAGTTCTTC. The encoded protein is CASSGRGQQFF. The chain combines TRBV2 with TRBJ2-1; tentatively, D is TRBD1 (5 bases). Germline loops: CDR1 SNHLY, CDR2 FYNNEI. This CDR3 spans 11 amino acids. With 4 bases removed from V and 11 bases from J, the gap between germline ends came to 9 bases. Supplemented by reference TRBV2 and TRBJ2-1, the full variable domain reads EPEVTQTPSHQVTQMGQEVILRCVPISNHLYFYWYRQILGQKVEFLVSFYNNEISEKSEIFDDQFSVERPDGSNFTLKIRSTKLEDSAMYFCASSGRGQQFFGPGTRLTVL.

CDR3 nucleotide sequence: TGTGCCAGCTCACCACCAAACATCGCGGTGCGGGAGCAAAATGAGCAGTTCTTC. It encodes CASSPPNIAVREQNEQFF. The chain combines TRBV18 with TRBJ2-1; 7 positions agree with TRBD2. Trimming cost V 0 bases and J 7 bases; bases outside gene matches: 15. CDR1 and CDR2 (germline): KGHSH, LQKENI. The CDR3 extends over 18 amino acids. Drawing the rest from reference TRBV18 and TRBJ2-1, the complete variable domain is NAGVMQNPRHLVRRRGQEARLRCSPMKGHSHVYWYRQLPEEGLKFMVYLQKENIIDESGMPKERFSAEFPKEGPSILRIQQVVRGDSAAYFCASSPPNIAVREQNEQFFGPGTRLTVL.

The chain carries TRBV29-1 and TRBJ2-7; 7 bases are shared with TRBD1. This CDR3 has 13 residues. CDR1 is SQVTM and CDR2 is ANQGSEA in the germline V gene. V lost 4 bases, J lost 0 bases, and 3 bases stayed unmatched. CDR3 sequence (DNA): TGCAGCGTTGCCTGGGACAGCTCCTACGAGCAGTACTTC. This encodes CSVAWDSSYEQYF.

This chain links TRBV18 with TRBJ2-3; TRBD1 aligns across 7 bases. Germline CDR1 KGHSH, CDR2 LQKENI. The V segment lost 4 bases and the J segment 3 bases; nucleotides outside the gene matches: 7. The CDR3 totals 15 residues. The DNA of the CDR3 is TGTGCCAGCTCACAACAGGGGATTTCGACAGATACGCAGTATTTT. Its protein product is CASSQQGISTDTQYF.

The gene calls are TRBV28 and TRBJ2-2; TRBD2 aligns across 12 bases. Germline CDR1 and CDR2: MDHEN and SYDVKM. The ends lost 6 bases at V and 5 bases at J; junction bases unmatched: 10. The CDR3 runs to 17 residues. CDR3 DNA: TGTGCCAGCAGGCAGACTAGCGGGAGTTTAAAGACCGGGGAGCTGTTTTTT. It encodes CASRQTSGSLKTGELFF.

CDR3 bases: TGTGCCAGTAGTATAGATCTATCCCCCTACAATGAGCAGTTCTTC. This translates into CASSIDLSPYNEQFF. The gene calls are TRBV19 and TRBJ2-1, with unresolved D. Germline loops: CDR1 LNHDA, CDR2 SQIVND (reference sequence). V lost 0 bases, J lost 2 bases, and 8 bases lay in between. This CDR3 is built from 15 residues.

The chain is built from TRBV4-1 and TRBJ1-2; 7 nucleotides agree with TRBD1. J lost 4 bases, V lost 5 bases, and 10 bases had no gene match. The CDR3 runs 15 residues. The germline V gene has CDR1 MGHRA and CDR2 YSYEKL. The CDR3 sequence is CASSVPTGRAYGYTF. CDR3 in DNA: TGCGCCAGCAGCGTCCCGACAGGGCGGGCCTATGGCTACACCTTC.

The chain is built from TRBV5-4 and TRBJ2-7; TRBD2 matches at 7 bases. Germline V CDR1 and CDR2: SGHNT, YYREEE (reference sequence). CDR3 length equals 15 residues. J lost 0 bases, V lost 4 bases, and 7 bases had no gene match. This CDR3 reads CASSQAGEGSYEQYF. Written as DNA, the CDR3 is TGTGCCAGCAGCCAAGCCGGGGAGGGCTCCTACGAGCAGTACTTC.

In DNA form, the CDR3 reads TGTGCCAGTAGTACGGCCCATAACGTCGAGACCCAGTACTTC. It translates to CASSTAHNVETQYF. The chain couples TRBV19 to TRBJ2-5, with D unresolved. V gave up 4 bases and J gave up 5 bases, with 14 bases separating them. The CDR3 runs 14 residues. The germline V gene has CDR1 LNHDA and CDR2 SQIVND (reference sequence). Based on the CDR3 plus reference TRBV19 and TRBJ2-5, the full variable domain is DGGITQSPKYLFRKEGQNVTLSCEQNLNHDAMYWYRQDPGQGLRLIYYSQIVNDFQKGDIAEGYSVSREKKESFPLTVTSAQKNPTAFYLCASSTAHNVETQYFGPGTRLLVL.

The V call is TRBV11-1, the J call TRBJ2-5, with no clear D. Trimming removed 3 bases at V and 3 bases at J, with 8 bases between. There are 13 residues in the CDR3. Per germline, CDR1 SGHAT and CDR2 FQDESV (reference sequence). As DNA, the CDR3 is TGTGCCAGCAGCTTCGAGAGAAAAGAGACCCAGTACTTC. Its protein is CASSFERKETQYF.

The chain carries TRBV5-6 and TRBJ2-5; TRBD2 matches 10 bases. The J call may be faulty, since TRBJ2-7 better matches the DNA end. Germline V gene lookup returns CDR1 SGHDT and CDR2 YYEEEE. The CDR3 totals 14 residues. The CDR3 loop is CASTRTSGIYEQYF. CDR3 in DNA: TGTGCCAGCACCCGGACTAGCGGCATCTACGAGCAGTACTTC.

In nucleotides, the CDR3 is TGTGCCAGCAGCGTGCAGGGTTACGGAAACACCATATATTTT. This sequence encodes CASSVQGYGNTIYF. The gene calls are TRBV5-4 and TRBJ1-3; perhaps TRBD1 as D (5 bases). The CDR3 spans 14 residues. Trimming shortened V by 4 bases and J by 4 bases, and 12 bases separated the two germline ends. Germline V gene lookup returns CDR1 SGHNT and CDR2 YYREEE (reference sequence).

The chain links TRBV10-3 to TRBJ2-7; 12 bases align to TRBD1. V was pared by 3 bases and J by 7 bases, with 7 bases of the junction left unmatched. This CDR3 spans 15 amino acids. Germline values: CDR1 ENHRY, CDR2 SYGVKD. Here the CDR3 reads CAISDRGQGAGEQYF. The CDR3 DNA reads TGTGCCATCAGTGACCGGGGACAGGGGGCCGGAGAGCAGTACTTC.